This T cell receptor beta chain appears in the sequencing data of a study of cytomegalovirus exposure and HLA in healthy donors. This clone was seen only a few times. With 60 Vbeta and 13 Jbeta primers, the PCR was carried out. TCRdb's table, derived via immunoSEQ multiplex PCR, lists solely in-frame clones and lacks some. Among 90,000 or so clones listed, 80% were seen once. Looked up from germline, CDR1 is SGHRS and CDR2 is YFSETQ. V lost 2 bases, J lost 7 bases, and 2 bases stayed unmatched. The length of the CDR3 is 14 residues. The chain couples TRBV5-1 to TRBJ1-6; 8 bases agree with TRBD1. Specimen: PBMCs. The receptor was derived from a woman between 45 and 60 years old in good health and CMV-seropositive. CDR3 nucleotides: TGCGCCAGCAGCTTAAACAGGGGGAATTCACCCCTCCACTTT. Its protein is CASSLNRGNSPLHF.